Sequencing of this T cell receptor (beta chain) was carried out in a study of cytomegalovirus exposure and HLA in healthy donors. TCRdb's table, derived via immunoSEQ multiplex PCR, lists solely in-frame clones and lacks some. The repertoire holds a few hundred thousand clones, roughly 90% seen once, with less than 0.4% in the top ten. It was the roughly 120-subject validation cohort, separate from the approximately 620-subject first cohort, to which the donors belonged. Whole-study findings and limits: Most TCR sequences were rare, but some public TCRs occurred in many donors. Reported performance of the classifier showed diagnosis of cytomegalovirus status with high specificity and sensitivity.

This clone came up once. No antigen is known for it. Sequenced: PBMCs. This receptor was identified in a woman between 18 and 30 years old in good health and CMV-seronegative.

The CDR3 DNA is TGTGCCAGCTGGGACAGAACCTACAATGAGCAGTTCTTC. Amino acids: CASWDRTYNEQFF. The chain carries TRBV28 and TRBJ2-1; 7 bases are a match to TRBD1. With 8 bases clipped from V and 2 bases from J, the junction kept 3 bases outside the gene matches. CDR1 is MDHEN and CDR2 is SYDVKM in the germline V gene. The CDR3 is 13 residues long.